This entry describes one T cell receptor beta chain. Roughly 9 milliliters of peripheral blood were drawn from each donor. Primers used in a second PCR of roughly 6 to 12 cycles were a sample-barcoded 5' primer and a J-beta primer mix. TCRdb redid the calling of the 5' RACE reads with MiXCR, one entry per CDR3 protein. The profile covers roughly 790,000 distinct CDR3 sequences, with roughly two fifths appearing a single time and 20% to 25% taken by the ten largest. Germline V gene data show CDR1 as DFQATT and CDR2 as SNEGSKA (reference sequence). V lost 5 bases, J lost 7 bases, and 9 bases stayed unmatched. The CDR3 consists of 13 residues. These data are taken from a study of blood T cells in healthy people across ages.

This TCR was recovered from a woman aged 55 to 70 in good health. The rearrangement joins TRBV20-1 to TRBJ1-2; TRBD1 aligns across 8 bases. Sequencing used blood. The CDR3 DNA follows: TGCAGTGCTGTAAACAGGGGGAAGGGTGGCTACACCTTC. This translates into CSAVNRGKGGYTF.